Following are 10 T cell receptor beta chains from one sample sequenced in a study of cytomegalovirus exposure and HLA in healthy donors. Use of 60 Vbeta and 13 Jbeta primers characterized the PCR. Measured with immunoSEQ multiplex PCR; TCRdb has only the in-frame clones, and not every one. The table records under 200,000 clones, around 80% of them present only once. Specimen: PBMCs. The source of these receptors is a woman between 45 and 65 years old in good health and CMV-seronegative.

About this clone itself: One junction end does not reproduce the germline sequence, and a read error may be involved. V is TRBV4-1 and J is TRBJ1-2, with 8 bases that match TRBD1. Germline CDR1 reads MGHRA; CDR2 reads YSYEKL. This CDR3 has 14 residues. CDR3 DNA: TGCGCCGGCAGCCGGGGACAGGAGAACTATGGCTACACCTTC. This encodes CAGSRGQENYGYTF.

V and J are TRBV7-9 and TRBJ1-3; a weak D match, TRBD1 (5 bases). Trimming took off 4 bases at V and 4 bases at J, with 14 bases between the two ends. The CDR3 contains 15 residues. Germline CDR1 is SEHNR and CDR2 is FQNEAQ (reference sequence). The DNA of the CDR3 is TGTGCCAGCAGCTCTCTTTCAGGGTGGGGAAACACCATATATTTT. Translating it yields CASSSLSGWGNTIYF.

This clone appeared a single time. V usage is TRBV19 and J usage is TRBJ2-1, with a weak D call TRBD1 (5 bases). Trimming took 1 base from V and 4 from J, leaving 14 bases between them. The CDR3 runs to 16 residues. Germline-derived CDR1 and CDR2 are LNHDA and SQIVND (reference sequence). The CDR3 is CASSIVGRTKYNEQFF. DNA of the CDR3: TGTGCCAGTAGTATAGTAGGGCGGACAAAGTACAATGAGCAGTTCTTC.

The gene calls are TRBV29-1 and TRBJ1-1, with D hard to call. CDR3 size: 12 residues. Trimming took 7 bases from V and 2 from J, leaving 11 bases between them. The germline CDR1 and CDR2 sequences are SQVTM and ANQGSEA. The CDR3 region is CSGAEGNTEAFF. CDR3 DNA sequence: TGCAGCGGCGCCGAGGGTAACACTGAAGCTTTCTTT.

The genes are TRBV7-9 and TRBJ2-5, with 11 bases identical to TRBD1. Per germline, CDR1 SEHNR and CDR2 FQNEAQ (reference sequence). V lost 3 bases to trimming and J lost 4 bases; unmatched junction nucleotides: 7. The CDR3 loop spans 16 amino acids. The CDR3 protein is CASSFTSGTGGETQYF. The CDR3 bases are TGTGCCAGCAGCTTTACCTCCGGGACAGGGGGAGAGACCCAGTACTTC.

The rearrangement uses TRBV25-1 and TRBJ1-1, with D maybe TRBD1 (5 bases). V shed 7 bases and J shed 6 bases, with 15 bases lying between them. This CDR3 contains 13 residues. CDR1 is MGHDK and CDR2 is SYGVNS in the germline V gene. This chain's CDR3 is CASTAWGLAEAFF. In nucleotides, the CDR3 is TGTGCCAGCACCGCGTGGGGACTCGCTGAAGCTTTCTTT.

This chain connects TRBV11-3 to TRBJ2-1; D ambiguous. V was pared by 5 bases and J by 8 bases, with 16 bases between. The CDR3 sequence is 14 residues long. From germline, CDR1 is SGHNT and CDR2 YENEEA. In DNA form, the CDR3 reads TGTGCCAGCAGCGCAGCGCCTAGGTCGGATGAGCAGTTCTTC. It is translated as CASSAAPRSDEQFF.

V usage is TRBV7-8 and J usage is TRBJ2-5, with a possible D match to TRBD2 (6 bases). Trimming took 5 bases from V and 6 from J, leaving 16 bases between them. Germline V CDR1 and CDR2: SGHVS, FQNEAQ. The CDR3 runs 14 residues. CDR3 DNA: TGTGCCAGCAGCCCGGACTACCAAATAAAGACCCAGTACTTC. This gives the protein CASSPDYQIKTQYF.

A single count supports this clone. This chain joins TRBV19 and TRBJ2-4, with 10 positions matching TRBD2. V was clipped by 3 bases and J by 0 bases; unmatched bases: 20. CDR1 and CDR2 (germline): LNHDA, SQIVND (reference sequence). The CDR3 is 22 residues long. CDR3 loop: CASSMYIPGGLAGDVAKNIQYF. The CDR3 DNA reads TGTGCCAGTAGTATGTATATTCCTGGCGGGCTAGCGGGGGACGTAGCCAAAAACATTCAGTACTTC.

The V and J genes are TRBV30 and TRBJ1-3, with D perhaps TRBD1 (6 bases). This CDR3 is built from 11 residues. Germline CDR1 is GTSNPN and CDR2 is SVGIG (reference sequence). The CDR3 loop is CALGDRNTIYF. CDR3 DNA: TGTGCATTAGGGGACAGAAACACCATATATTTT.